This T cell receptor (beta chain) was profiled in a study of T cells after yellow fever vaccination. Notes on the study in general: Post-booster samples contained most primary-vaccination clones (more than 95% CD4, about 90% CD8). Contamination of FACS-sorted repertoires by abundant clonotypes from the bulk population could occur. CD4 and CD8 compartments shared a small share of clonotypes, likely from convergent recombination.

In making TCR cDNA, 5'RACE template switching added a universal primer site and UMIs to it. TCRdb re-called the 5' RACE reads through MiXCR, storing one row per CDR3 protein. Of approximately 150,000 distinct CDR3 sequences in the sample, approximately 9.7% were seen once. Germline V lookup: CDR1 MNHEY, CDR2 SVGEGT. The CDR3 contains 15 residues. V was pared by 5 bases and J by 5 bases, with 15 bases between. This clonotype was seen ten or more times. The antigen remains undetermined. The sequence came from a young man who received the YFV17D yellow fever vaccine. The gene calls are TRBV6-2 or TRBV6-3 and TRBJ2-2, with D possibly TRBD1 on 6 matching bases. Sequences were derived from CD8+ T cells sorted from PBMCs, sampled 45 days after the yellow fever booster vaccination. The CDR3, as DNA: TGTGCCAGCAGTCGCCGACCAGGGGTTACCGGGGAGCTGTTTTTT. Protein product: CASSRRPGVTGELFF.